This TCR beta chain was identified during a study of tumor-infiltrating lymphocytes in primary liver carcinoma. The wider study: Staged T1-T3 N0M0, the tumors had sizes that ranged from roughly 4 to 11 cm across. The study's findings and limits: When set against blood, tumors had a significantly higher top-250-clone fraction (p = 0.039). Less overlap was seen in tumor-adjacent and tumor-blood pairs than in tumor region pairs.

This CDR3 is 13 amino acids long. Germline CDR1 and CDR2: SGHVS and FQNEAQ. The authors made TCR beta cDNA from around 500 ng total RNA with a constant-region primer. Investigators got TCR beta libraries out of three nested multiplex PCR rounds, done with slightly modified ARM-PCR. The first two PCR rounds used TRBV1-TRBV30 primers with a Cbeta primer, 10 cycles each. TCRdb analysed the multiplex PCR reads with MiXCR anew, one entry per CDR3 protein. Found here are roughly 20,000 distinct CDR3 sequences, approximately 79% of them singletons; the top ten hold about 39%. Unsorted bulk tissue, about 20-32 mg of it, served as the source for co-extraction of RNA and DNA. Five separate regions were sampled from each tumor. A note on this clonotype: Its antigen is not identified. Relative to the germline gene, one junction end is altered; a read error may explain this.

The sequence derives from a man between 40 and 49 years old with primary liver carcinoma and hepatitis B virus infection. Material for sequencing was liver tumor tissue from sampling region 1. The subset denotes: tumor region T1, superior pole. The chain employs TRBV7-8 and TRBJ2-3; tentatively, D is TRBD1 or TRBD2 (5 bases each). This CDR3 reads CVSWGLDEDTQYF. The CDR3 nucleotides read TGTGTCAGCTGGGGGTTGGATGAGGATACGCAGTATTTT.